The 17 T cell receptor beta chains listed next were all sequenced from one sample in a study of graft-versus-host responses after intestinal transplantation (dated by TCRdb to the early 2020s). The intended sense of this specimen's time point label: cells obtained before transplantation from donor or recipient. What these receptors recognize is not known. Library preparation employed the immunoSEQ multiplex PCR assay. The source is immuneACCESS, and TCRdb retained only in-frame sequences with V and J called. Part of the clones is not carried over; for the studies checked, unresolved V genes explain less than half of this, and the remainder is unexplained. This sample has about 89,000 clones in its table, and 92% of those were observed once. The ten most abundant clones make up about 0.3% of the sample. The input for sequencing was unstimulated CD4+ T cells sorted from spleen or lymph node cells, taken before intestinal transplant. Every receptor here comes from a human donor who received an intestinal transplant.

The V gene is TRBV15, the J gene TRBJ1-2; D might be TRBD1 (6 bases). Trimming stripped 6 bases from V and 7 bases from J, with 15 bases between. The germline CDR1 and CDR2 sequences are LNHNV and YYDKDF (reference sequence). The CDR3 spans 13 residues. The CDR3 DNA reads TGTGCCACCAGTCCCGACGGGGGGCGTGGCTACACCTTC. This gives the protein CATSPDGGRGYTF. Supplemented by reference TRBV15 and TRBJ1-2, the full variable domain reads DAMVIQNPRYQVTQFGKPVTLSCSQTLNHNVMYWYQQKSSQAPKLLFHYYDKDFNNEADTPDNFQSRRPNTSFCFLDIRSPGLGDTAMYLCATSPDGGRGYTFGSGTRLTVV.

The J gene is TRBJ1-1, the V gene TRBV5-1; the match to TRBD1 covers 8 bases. The CDR3 is made up of 16 amino acids. Germline V lookup: CDR1 SGHRS, CDR2 YFSETQ. V lost 3 bases, J lost 5 bases, and 12 bases stayed unmatched. As DNA, the CDR3 is TGCGCCAGCAGCTCGGGACAGGCCTCGGGTCAAACTGAAGCTTTCTTT. It translates to CASSSGQASGQTEAFF. Together with reference TRBV5-1 and TRBJ1-1, the CDR3 gives the full variable domain: KAGVTQTPRYLIKTRGQQVTLSCSPISGHRSVSWYQQTPGQGLQFLFEYFSETQRNKGNFPGRFSGRQFSNSRSEMNVSTLELGDSALYLCASSSGQASGQTEAFFGQGTRLTVV.

The chain employs TRBV5-1 and TRBJ2-2; 11 nucleotides line up with TRBD2. From germline, CDR1 is SGHRS and CDR2 YFSETQ. V was pared by 0 bases and J by 3 bases, with 1 base of the junction left unmatched. CDR3 length: 16 residues. The chain's CDR3 is CASSLGLAGYTGELFF. Here the CDR3 DNA reads TGCGCCAGCAGCTTGGGACTAGCGGGATACACCGGGGAGCTGTTTTTT. Using reference TRBV5-1 and TRBJ2-2 for the parts outside the CDR3, the full variable domain is KAGVTQTPRYLIKTRGQQVTLSCSPISGHRSVSWYQQTPGQGLQFLFEYFSETQRNKGNFPGRFSGRQFSNSRSEMNVSTLELGDSALYLCASSLGLAGYTGELFFGEGSRLTVL.

The CDR3 coding sequence is TGTGCCAGCTCCAGGGGGCTCGATCAGCCCCAGCATTTT. Residues: CASSRGLDQPQHF. The V gene is TRBV6-5, the J gene TRBJ1-5; 8 bases fit TRBD1. The junction had 5 bases not matched to a gene; V was cut back by 8 bases and J by 5 bases. The germline gives CDR1 MNHEY, CDR2 SVGAGI. The CDR3 consists of 13 residues.

The V gene is TRBV6-6, the J gene TRBJ1-2, with D possibly being TRBD1 (5 bases). Germline lookup yields CDR1 MNHNY and CDR2 SVGAGI (reference sequence). The CDR3 has 12 residues. V lost 6 bases, J lost 2 bases, and 7 bases lay in between. Here the CDR3 DNA reads TGTGCCAGCAGGGGACCGAACTATGGCTACACCTTC. This translates into CASRGPNYGYTF.

This sequence joins TRBV29-1 and TRBJ1-3; D is unclear. V lost 7 bases, J lost 4 bases, and 8 bases lay in between. Looked up from germline, CDR1 is SQVTM and CDR2 is ANQGSEA. The CDR3 totals 11 residues. CDR3: CSAERGNTIYF. In nucleotides, the CDR3 is TGCAGCGCCGAACGGGGAAACACCATATATTTT.

The genes are TRBV28 and TRBJ1-1, with TRBD1 matching 12 bases. The CDR3 contains 15 residues. Germline CDR1 and CDR2: MDHEN and SYDVKM. The J segment lost 8 bases and the V segment lost 7 bases, leaving 11 bases of the junction unmatched. CDR3 amino acids: CASTHTGTGGREAFF. DNA of the CDR3: TGTGCCAGCACCCATACCGGGACAGGGGGCCGAGAAGCTTTCTTT.

The chain links TRBV5-4 to TRBJ2-1; 8 bases are a match to TRBD2. From germline, CDR1 is SGHNT and CDR2 YYREEE (reference sequence). V dropped 7 bases and J dropped 7; count of bases not matched to a gene: 10. The CDR3 loop spans 14 amino acids. CDR3 bases: TGTGCCAGCTACCCCCCCAGCGGGAGAAATGAGCAGTTCTTC. Translated, it gives CASYPPSGRNEQFF.

This chain connects TRBV18 to TRBJ2-3; D call uncertain. The CDR3 is 12 residues long. Germline V lookup: CDR1 KGHSH, CDR2 LQKENI. Trimming stripped 3 bases from V and 6 bases from J, with 7 bases between. The chain's CDR3 is CASSPSLDTQYF. CDR3 in DNA: TGTGCCAGCTCACCCAGCCTGGATACGCAGTATTTT.

This clone showed up just once. The chain links TRBV10-1 to TRBJ2-5; D may be TRBD2 (6 bases). This CDR3 has 13 amino acids. V lost 2 bases to trimming and J lost 4 bases, with 8 bases between them. Germline V gives CDR1 WNHNN, CDR2 SYGVQD (reference sequence). The CDR3 DNA sequence: TGCGCCAGCAGTGAGGGGGGGATAGAGACCCAGTACTTC. Residues: CASSEGGIETQYF.

The J gene is TRBJ2-3, the V gene TRBV9, with no clear D. The length of the CDR3 is 14 residues. Looked up from germline, CDR1 is SGDLS and CDR2 is YYNGEE. V lost 0 bases and J 6 bases, leaving 11 bases between the germline ends. CDR3 nucleotide sequence: TGTGCCAGCAGCGTAGCCCCCTCCATGGATACGCAGTATTTT. This codes for CASSVAPSMDTQYF.

The chain has TRBV28 and TRBJ1-1; 8 bases line up with TRBD1. Germline CDR1 reads MDHEN; CDR2 reads SYDVKM. V dropped 2 bases and J dropped 7; count of bases not matched to a gene: 9. The CDR3 totals 15 residues. The CDR3 DNA reads TGTGCCAGCAGTTTAAAAAGGGGGGGGACAGGTGAAGCTTTCTTT. This gives the protein CASSLKRGGTGEAFF.

The chain links TRBV18 to TRBJ2-5; 8 bases match TRBD1. V lost 5 bases, J lost 2 bases, and 4 bases stayed unmatched. Germline-derived CDR1 and CDR2 are KGHSH and LQKENI. The CDR3 consists of 14 residues. The DNA of the CDR3 is TGTGCCAGCTCATCAGGGGGCTGGCAAGAGACCCAGTACTTC. Translating it yields CASSSGGWQETQYF.

This clone was recorded a few times. V and J are TRBV18 and TRBJ2-1; the D call may be TRBD1 or TRBD2 (5 bases each). Germline V gives CDR1 KGHSH, CDR2 LQKENI. This CDR3 is 13 amino acids long. V was cut by 3 bases and J by 6 bases, with 9 bases left in between. CDR3 DNA sequence: TGTGCCAGCTCACCGGGGACCGGCAATGAGCAGTTCTTC. Its protein product is CASSPGTGNEQFF.

This chain connects TRBV10-3 to TRBJ2-7; 11 nucleotides line up with TRBD2. The germline gives CDR1 ENHRY, CDR2 SYGVKD. J gave up 0 bases and V 6 bases, and 4 bases lay outside the gene matches. The CDR3 runs to 15 residues. The CDR3, as DNA: TGTGCCATCAGGGATAGCGGGAGGGCCTCCTACGAGCAGTACTTC. Amino acids: CAIRDSGRASYEQYF.

Of note for this clone: The sample has other DNA sequences that encode this CDR3 too. V is TRBV27 and J is TRBJ1-5, with D unresolved. The CDR3 is 15 residues long. The V gene's germline CDR1 is MNHEY and CDR2 SMNVEV (reference sequence). Deletions cut 4 bases from V and 2 bases from J, with 12 bases between. CDR3 sequence: CASSSGGSGNQPQHF. As DNA, the CDR3 is TGTGCCAGCAGTTCAGGTGGCTCTGGCAATCAGCCCCAGCATTTT.

The V call is TRBV9, the J call TRBJ2-1; D uncertain. This CDR3 has 14 amino acids. V gave up 3 bases and J gave up 4 bases, with 11 bases separating them. Per the germline V gene, CDR1 is SGDLS and CDR2 is YYNGEE. CDR3 sequence reads: CASSEEIRYNEQFF. DNA for the CDR3: TGTGCCAGCAGCGAGGAAATCCGGTACAATGAGCAGTTCTTC.